Below, 2 T cell receptor beta chains from the same sample are listed, as sequenced in a study of blood T cell repertoires in COVID-19. Profiling relied on immunoSEQ multiplex PCR, and the TCRdb table lists in-frame clones only, not all of them. The sample has about 150,000 clones; about 85% are singletons. Sequenced material: peripheral blood. The receptors come from an older woman with COVID-19, enrolled during active disease.

The chain has TRBV19 and TRBJ1-1, with TRBD1 identical over 8 bases. The CDR3 covers 12 residues. Germline V gene sequence: CDR1 LNHDA, CDR2 SQIVND (reference sequence). V shed 6 bases and J 7 bases; nucleotides not matched to a gene: 4. CDR3 protein: CASSDRGFEAFF. The CDR3 region has the DNA TGTGCCAGTAGCGACAGGGGCTTTGAAGCTTTCTTT.

This clone occurred once. This sequence joins TRBV6-5 and TRBJ2-3, with 7 bases lining up with TRBD2. The trim removed 5 bases at V and 6 bases at J, leaving 11 bases unmatched. The CDR3 sequence is 15 residues long. Germline CDR1 is MNHEY and CDR2 is SVGAGI. Written as DNA, the CDR3 is TGTGCCAGCAGTCCTGCACCGACTAGCCTCGATACGCAGTATTTT. It codes for CASSPAPTSLDTQYF.